This TCR beta chain was recorded in a study of T-cell memory formation after mild COVID-19. Study-level points and caveats: The SARS-CoV-2 specificity of second-wave clones reaching peak at day 37 remained unverified. Clones which contracted sat mainly in CM and EM if CD4+, and in EMRA if CD8+.

A 5'RACE reaction primed in the constant segment made cDNA libraries of TCR alpha and TCR beta, and these carried sample barcodes and UMIs. TCRdb re-called the 5' RACE reads through MiXCR, storing one row per CDR3 protein. The sample lists 550,000 to 700,000 distinct CDR3 sequences, 18% occurring once. Note on this clonotype: Its target is not known.

Germline-derived CDR1 and CDR2 are SGHKS and YYEKEE (reference sequence). There are 16 residues in the CDR3. J was trimmed by 9 bases and V by 4 bases; bases with no gene match: 15. The clonotype was recovered from an adult woman who had mild COVID-19 (a few samples of this study predate the infection). Cell type and time point are not known. The chain couples TRBV5-5 to TRBJ2-1; TRBD1 matches 8 bases. Sequenced sample: PBMCs or a T cell subset sorted from them (not recorded which). CDR3 bases: TGTGCCAGCAGCGCCCTCGGACAGGGACGGGAAACTGAGCAGTTCTTC. It is translated as CASSALGQGRETEQFF.